The 5 T cell receptor beta chains reported below all come from one sample, sequenced in a study of shared clonotypes between healthy human individuals. The data were produced by immunoSEQ multiplex PCR, yet TCRdb's version contains in-frame clones alone and is incomplete. The table includes approximately 2.4 million clones, approximately 96% detected once. The sample was naive CD4+ T cells sorted from blood. Sample subset: CD45RA+ positively selected. All receptors come from a young man in good health.

The genes are TRBV7-2 and TRBJ2-5, with a tentative D call TRBD2 (6 bases). This CDR3 contains 13 residues. Germline-derived CDR1 and CDR2 are SGHTA and FQGNSA. The germline V and J ends were trimmed by 1 base and 6 bases, with 9 bases remaining between them. CDR3 region: CASSLGGTKTQYF. The CDR3 bases are TGTGCCAGCAGCTTAGGCGGGACGAAGACCCAGTACTTC.

In its sample, this clone was seen a few times. V gene TRBV25-1 combines with J gene TRBJ1-5; D gene uncertain. The germline V and J ends were trimmed by 5 bases and 3 bases, with 8 bases remaining between them. CDR1 and CDR2 (germline): MGHDK, SYGVNS. This CDR3 has 13 amino acids. CDR3 sequence reads: CASSPTSNQPQHF. Here the CDR3 DNA reads TGTGCCAGCAGTCCCACGTCCAATCAGCCCCAGCATTTT.

The rearrangement joins TRBV19 to TRBJ1-2, with D hard to call. Germline V CDR1 and CDR2: LNHDA, SQIVND (reference sequence). There are 16 residues in the CDR3. V shed 2 bases and J shed 4 bases, with 17 bases lying between them. CDR3 region: CASSITASGMAYGYTF. CDR3 DNA: TGTGCCAGTAGTATAACCGCATCAGGAATGGCCTATGGCTACACCTTC.

Comments on this clone: The junction differs from germline at one of its ends, possibly a read error. V gene TRBV7-7 combines with J gene TRBJ2-2, with 11 bases aligning to TRBD2. Germline V CDR1 and CDR2: SSHAT, FNYEAQ (reference sequence). The CDR3 has 17 amino acids. The CDR3 DNA reads as TGTGCTAGCAGCGCGGGACTAGCGGAGAAGAACACCGGGGAGCTGTTTTTT. Translation: CASSAGLAEKNTGELFF.

As regards this clone: At one end, the junction sequence differs from germline, possibly due to a read error. The gene calls are TRBV6-1 and TRBJ2-4, with 11 positions matching TRBD1. This CDR3 is 11 amino acids long. The germline V gene has CDR1 MNHNS and CDR2 SASEGT. The CDR3 spells CASKDRGRADF. The DNA for the CDR3 is TGTGCCAGCAAGGACAGGGGGCGCGCGGACTTC.